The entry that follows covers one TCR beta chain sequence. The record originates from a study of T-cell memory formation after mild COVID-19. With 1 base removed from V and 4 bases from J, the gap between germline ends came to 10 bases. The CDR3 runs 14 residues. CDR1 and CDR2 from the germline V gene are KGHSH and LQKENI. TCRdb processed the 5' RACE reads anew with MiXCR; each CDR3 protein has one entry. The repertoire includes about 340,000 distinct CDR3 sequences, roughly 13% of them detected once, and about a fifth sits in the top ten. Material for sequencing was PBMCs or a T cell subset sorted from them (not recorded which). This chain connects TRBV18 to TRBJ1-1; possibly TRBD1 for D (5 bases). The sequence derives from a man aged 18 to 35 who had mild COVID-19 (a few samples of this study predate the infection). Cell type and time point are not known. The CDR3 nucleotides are TGTGCCAGCTCACCACGGGGGGGGAGCACTGAAGCTTTCTTT. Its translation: CASSPRGGSTEAFF.